The clone carrying this T cell receptor beta chain appeared a few times. CDR1 SGHVS and CDR2 FNYEAQ come from the germline V gene. This CDR3 has 17 residues. Trimming cost V 5 bases and J 8 bases, with 22 bases left between them. The sample is drawn from a study of blood T cell repertoires in COVID-19. Study-wide context: The United States, Italy and Spain provided the acute and convalescent COVID-19 samples. Sample material is recorded as cDNA or gDNA derived from T cells, B-cell-depleted T cells, or PBMCs.

Generated by immunoSEQ multiplex PCR, the TCRdb table keeps only in-frame clones and is missing some. Altogether roughly 200,000 clones are present, 75% to 85% being singletons, with the ten largest covering under 8.5%. Those enrolled in Seattle joined during active infection and were followed longitudinally afterward. Sequenced sample: peripheral blood. The V gene is TRBV7-6, the J gene TRBJ1-6, with a tentative D call TRBD1 (6 bases). This sequence originates from an elderly woman with COVID-19, enrolled during active disease. Here the CDR3 DNA reads TGTGCCAGCAGCCTAGGGTCCCTCAGGGGCTACGATTCACCCCTCCACTTT. Encoded protein: CASSLGSLRGYDSPLHF.